The clone carrying this TCR beta chain was counted a single time. These data originate in a study of blood T cell repertoires in COVID-19. The wider study: Whether acute or convalescent, the COVID-19 samples came from the United States, Italy and Spain. PBMCs, B-cell-depleted T cells, or T cells provided the cDNA or gDNA that made up the material.

In the authors' methods: How many nucleated cells were present was estimated from reference gene primer amplification. Sequenced by immunoSEQ multiplex PCR; TCRdb stores in-frame clones only, minus some. V, J and clone size derive from that table, while D and trimming were established from the DNA sequence. Of over 200,000 clones in the sample, about nine tenths were seen once. This TCR derives from a man aged 55-75 years who had recovered from COVID-19. Sequenced input: peripheral blood.

CDR3 in DNA: TGTGCCAGCAGCTTAGGGGACAGAGGAAACACCATATATTTT. Protein sequence: CASSLGDRGNTIYF. The chain employs TRBV7-3 and TRBJ1-3, with TRBD1 matching over 7 bases. V trimming: 2 bases; J trimming: 4 bases; junction bases outside the gene matches: 2. The V gene's germline CDR1 is SGHTA and CDR2 FQGTGA. This CDR3 is 14 amino acids long.